This T cell receptor (beta chain) was recovered during a study of CD8 T cells in Susac syndrome. Across the study: Active disease was present in about 6 of the sequenced Susac syndrome patients, whereas 8 or 9 of them were in remission.

The CDR3 runs to 14 residues. Germline-derived CDR1 and CDR2 are SGHRS and YFSETQ. The ends were cut back, 3 bases at V and 3 bases at J, with 12 bases in the middle. Reverse transcription of roughly 0.45 to 1 ug RNA was performed with random hexamers. Amplification of TCR beta CDR3 across 54 Vbeta and 13 Jbeta was performed with immunoSEQ multiplex PCR. TCRdb analysed the immunoSEQ multiplex PCR reads with MiXCR anew, one entry per CDR3 protein. There are 74,000 or so distinct CDR3 sequences in the sample; roughly 91% occur only once, and approximately 0.52% lies in the top ten. The chain combines TRBV5-1 with TRBJ2-5; TRBD1 or TRBD2 may be the D gene (5 bases each). This receptor was identified in a human donor with Susac syndrome. Sequencing input: CD4+ T cells from PBMCs. In DNA form, the CDR3 reads TGCGCCAGCAGCTCGGGACCTGGAGAAGAGACCCAGTACTTC. This encodes CASSSGPGEETQYF. Filled out from reference TRBV5-1 and TRBJ2-5, the complete variable domain reads KAGVTQTPRYLIKTRGQQVTLSCSPISGHRSVSWYQQTPGQGLQFLFEYFSETQRNKGNFPGRFSGRQFSNSRSEMNVSTLELGDSALYLCASSSGPGEETQYFGPGTRLLVL.